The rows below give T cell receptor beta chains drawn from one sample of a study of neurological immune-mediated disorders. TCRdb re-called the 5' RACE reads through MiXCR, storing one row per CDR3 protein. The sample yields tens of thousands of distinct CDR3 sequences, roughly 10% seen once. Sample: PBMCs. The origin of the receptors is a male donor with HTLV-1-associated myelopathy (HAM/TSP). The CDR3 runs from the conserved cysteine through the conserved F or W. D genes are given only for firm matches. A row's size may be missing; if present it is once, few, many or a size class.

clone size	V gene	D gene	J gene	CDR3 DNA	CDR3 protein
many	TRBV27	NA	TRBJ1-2	TGTGCCAGCAGCCCAGGACTCCACGACGGCTACACCTTC	CASSPGLHDGYTF
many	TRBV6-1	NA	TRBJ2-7	TGTGCCAGCAGTGAAGTCGGCGCAAGCTCCTACGAGCAGTACTTC	CASSEVGASSYEQYF
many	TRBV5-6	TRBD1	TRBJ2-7	TGTGCCAGCAGCTTGGGGACAGGGATTGCCATATACGAGCAGTACTTC	CASSLGTGIAIYEQYF
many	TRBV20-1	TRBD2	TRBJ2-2	TGCAGTGCTAAGGGGCTGACTAGCGGAGACACCGGGGAGCTGTTTTTT	CSAKGLTSGDTGELFF
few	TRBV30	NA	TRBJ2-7	TGTGCCTGGAGCGGGCAGGGCTACGAGCAGTACTTC	CAWSGQGYEQYF
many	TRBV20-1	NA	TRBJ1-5	TGCAGTGCTAGACGGACTGTAAAGGGCAATCAGCCCCAGCATTTT	CSARRTVKGNQPQHF
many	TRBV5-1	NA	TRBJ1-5	TGCGCCAGCAGCTTGGACCCCGACCAGCCCCAGCATTTT	CASSLDPDQPQHF
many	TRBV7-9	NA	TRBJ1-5	TGTGCCAGCAGCTATCAAGGGAAGCCCCAGCATTTT	CASSYQGKPQHF
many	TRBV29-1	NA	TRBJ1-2	TGCAGCGTCCGACAGTCTAACTATGGCTACACCTTC	CSVRQSNYGYTF
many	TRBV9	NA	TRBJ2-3	TGTGCCAGCAGCGTAGACTTGGGGTATAGCACAGATACGCAGTATTTT	CASSVDLGYSTDTQYF
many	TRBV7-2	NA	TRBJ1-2	TGTGCCAGCAGCTTGTTCCCCGGGGGCCGGGGCTACACCTTC	CASSLFPGGRGYTF
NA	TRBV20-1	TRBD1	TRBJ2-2	TGCAGTGCTAGAGACGGGACAGTTAACACCGGGGAGCTGTTTTTT	CSARDGTVNTGELFF
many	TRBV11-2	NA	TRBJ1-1	TGTGCCAGCAGCTCCTCCCCCCGGGCGAACACTGAAGCTTTCTTT	CASSSSPRANTEAFF
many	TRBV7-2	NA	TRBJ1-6	TGTGCCAGCAGCTTCCCTCCTGAGGCAATTACCTATAATTCACCCCTCCACTTT	CASSFPPEAITYNSPLHF
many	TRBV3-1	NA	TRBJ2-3	TGTGCCAGCAGCAACGGCCACGGGGGAGGAGATACGCAGTATTTT	CASSNGHGGGDTQYF
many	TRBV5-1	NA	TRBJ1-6	TGCGCCAGCAGAGCCACAGGAAGGGATTCACCCCTCCACTTT	CASRATGRDSPLHF
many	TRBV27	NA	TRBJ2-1	TGTGCCAGCAGTTCCCTCCAAGAATACAACAATGAGCAGTTCTTC	CASSSLQEYNNEQFF